This T cell receptor beta chain was captured by sequencing in a study of breast tumors, draining lymph nodes, adjacent tissues. Study-wide results and limits: Tumor repertoires ranked between lymph nodes and nontumor tissue in diversity, with V and J gene preferences. Compared with basal-like, luminal-like tumors shared significantly more repertoire with nontumor tissue. Tumor T cell lymph node origin was a supported hypothesis, not proven. Data fit most tumor T cells coming from lymph node, expanding in tumor.

TCRdb itself ran the multiplex PCR reads through MiXCR, one entry per CDR3 protein. The table records under 350,000 distinct CDR3 sequences, more than 30% of them present only once. Per the germline V gene, CDR1 is KGHDR and CDR2 is SFDVKD. There are 15 residues in the CDR3. Trimming at V came to 4 bases and at J to 9 bases, leaving 6 bases not matched to a gene. Axillary draining lymph nodes of breast cancer patients supplied the node samples. This clonotype was observed at least ten times. Antigen specificity is unknown. This receptor was obtained from a female donor with breast cancer. Some clones in this sample may be carry-over from other donors' samples. This chain joins TRBV24-1 and TRBJ2-1; TRBD2 matches at 12 bases. Sequenced: axillary lymph node tissue. The CDR3 region has the DNA TGTGCCACCAGTGACCTAGCGGGAGGGCGAAGTGAGCAGTTCTTC. It yields the protein CATSDLAGGRSEQFF.